The entry below gives a single TCR beta chain sequence along with its context. Its antigen is as yet unknown. This sample is drawn from a study of T cell responses to AZD1222 COVID-19 vaccine. Background on the study: Some second doses came at about 4 weeks and others at about 12 weeks; these were pooled.

The study, taken as a whole, reports: The donor cohort was predominantly white British with a female majority, and clonal diversity may have been underestimated.

Produced via immunoSEQ multiplex PCR; TCRdb's table is partial and in-frame only. The sample includes over 95,000 clones, 85% to 90% of them seen just once. The germline V and J ends were trimmed by 6 bases and 5 bases, with 13 bases remaining between them. Germline lookup yields CDR1 MNHEY and CDR2 SMNVEV (reference sequence). The CDR3 is 14 amino acids. The sequencing here drew on peripheral blood, taken on day 0 of AZD1222 vaccination. The receptor was isolated from an adult in good health. The gene calls are TRBV27 and TRBJ2-2; unclear D gene. The CDR3 protein is CASSLLSETGELFF. CDR3 DNA sequence: TGTGCCAGCAGCCTACTTAGTGAGACCGGGGAGCTGTTTTTT.